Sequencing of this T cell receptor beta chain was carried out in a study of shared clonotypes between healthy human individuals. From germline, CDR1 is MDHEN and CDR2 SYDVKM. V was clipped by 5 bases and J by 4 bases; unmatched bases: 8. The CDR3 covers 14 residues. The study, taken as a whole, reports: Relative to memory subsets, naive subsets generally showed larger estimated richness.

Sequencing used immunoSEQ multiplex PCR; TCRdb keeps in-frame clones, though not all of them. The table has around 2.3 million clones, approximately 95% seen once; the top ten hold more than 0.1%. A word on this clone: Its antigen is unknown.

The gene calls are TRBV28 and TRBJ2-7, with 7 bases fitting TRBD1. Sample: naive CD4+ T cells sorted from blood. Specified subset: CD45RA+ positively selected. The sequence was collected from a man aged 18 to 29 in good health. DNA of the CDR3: TGTGCCAGCAGTCCCGGACAGGCCAGATACGAGCAGTACTTC. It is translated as CASSPGQARYEQYF.